A single T cell receptor beta chain is shown here with its context. The antigen remains undetermined. Per germline, CDR1 SGHRS and CDR2 YFSETQ. The length of the CDR3 is 14 residues. Deletions cut 4 bases from V and 4 bases from J, with 15 bases between. The data are from a study of shared clonotypes between healthy human individuals. Study-wide results and limits: Rarefaction demonstrated incomplete sorted-subset sequencing despite large depth. Naive CD4 clonotype sharing across several donors was approximately 5%.

The authors split each subset's genomic DNA evenly across several immunoSEQ plates. The repertoire was sequenced with immunoSEQ multiplex PCR; TCRdb's copy has only in-frame clones and lacks some. The data show a few million clones, 80% to 95% seen once. The chain couples TRBV5-1 to TRBJ2-7, with a weak D call TRBD1 (6 bases). Material: naive CD4+ T cells from PBMCs. Regarding subset: CD45RA+ positively selected. The clonotype originates from a man younger than 35 in good health. Some clones in this sample may be carry-over from other donors' samples. The CDR3 loop is CASSQIQGFYEQYF. CDR3 in DNA: TGCGCCAGCAGCCAGATACAGGGTTTTTACGAGCAGTACTTC.